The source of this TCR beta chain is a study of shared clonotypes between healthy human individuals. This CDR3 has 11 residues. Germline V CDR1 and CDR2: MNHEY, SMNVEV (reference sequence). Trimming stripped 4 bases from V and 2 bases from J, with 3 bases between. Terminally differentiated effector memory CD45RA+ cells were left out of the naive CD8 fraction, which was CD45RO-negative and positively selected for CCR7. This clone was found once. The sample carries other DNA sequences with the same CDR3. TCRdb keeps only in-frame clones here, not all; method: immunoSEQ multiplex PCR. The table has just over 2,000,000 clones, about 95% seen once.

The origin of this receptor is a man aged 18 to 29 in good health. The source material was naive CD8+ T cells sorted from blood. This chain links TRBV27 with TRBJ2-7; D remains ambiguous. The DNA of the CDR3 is TGTGCCAGCAGTTCTGCCTACGAGCAGTACTTC. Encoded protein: CASSSAYEQYF.